Presented here are 28 T cell receptor beta chains from one specimen sequenced in a study of T cell clonality in common variable immunodeficiency. Antigen specificity for these receptors is unknown. General study findings and limits: In common variable immunodeficiency, TCR beta chains reportedly carried fewer deletions and N-nucleotide insertions.

This table comes from immunoSEQ multiplex PCR, and its TCRdb copy is limited to in-frame clones, with some not included. Listed for the sample are several thousand clones, none seen a single time. The material sequenced was peripheral blood mononuclear cells. Receptors were obtained from a human donor with common variable immunodeficiency.

This clone was counted a few times. The read ends 3 residues shy of where the CDR3 ends; the end is completed using the germline J gene. V usage is TRBV5-5 and J usage is TRBJ2-5; weak D call: TRBD1 (6 bases). The CDR3 runs to 14 residues. V shed 0 bases and J shed 3 bases, with 9 bases lying between them. Germline CDR1 SGHKS, CDR2 YYEKEE (reference sequence). CDR3 residues: CASSLVTGKETQYF. The part of the CDR3 DNA that was read is TGTGCCAGCAGCTTGGTAACAGGGAAAGAGACC.

Notes on this clone: The CDR3 end falls 3 residues outside the read, so it is completed with the germline J gene. V and J are TRBV19 and TRBJ2-3; weak D call: TRBD2 (5 bases). Germline assignment: CDR1 LNHDA and CDR2 SQIVND (reference sequence). Trimming left V 2 bases short and J 6 bases short, with 15 bases between. The CDR3 is 15 residues long. CDR3 bases read: TGTGCCAGTAGTATAACCCGCCTAGCAGCTGATACG. This sequence encodes CASSITRLAADT. The entire CDR3 protein is CASSITRLAADTQYF.

This clone was found many times. The CDR3 is cut off 3 residues early in the read; its end comes from the germline J gene. The rearrangement joins TRBV11-1 to TRBJ1-5; maybe TRBD1 (5 bases). The CDR3 is 13 residues long. Germline-derived CDR1 and CDR2 are SGHAT and FQDESV (reference sequence). V lost 3 bases to trimming and J lost 2 bases, with 5 bases between them. This CDR3 is CASSLGRNQPQHF. The sequenced CDR3 bases are TGTGCCAGCAGCTTGGGGCGCAATCAGCCC.

Regarding this clone: The CDR3 extends 3 residues past the end of the read, so its final part is completed from the germline J gene. The chain combines TRBV18 with TRBJ1-2; 9 bases map to TRBD1. CDR3 length: 14 amino acids. V lost 2 bases to trimming and J lost 5 bases; unmatched junction nucleotides: 3. Germline-derived CDR1 and CDR2 are KGHSH and LQKENI. Partial CDR3 DNA: TGTGCCAGCTCACCAGGACAGGGGTGGTATGGC. Its protein is CASSPGQGWYG. The whole CDR3 protein is CASSPGQGWYGYTF. Full variable domain (rest looked up from reference TRBV18 and TRBJ1-2): NAGVMQNPRHLVRRRGQEARLRCSPMKGHSHVYWYRQLPEEGLKFMVYLQKENIIDESGMPKERFSAEFPKEGPSILRIQQVVRGDSAAYFCASSPGQGWYGYTFGSGTRLTVV.

This clone appeared many times. The observed sequence ends 3 residues before the CDR3 terminus, with the missing tail filled in from the germline J gene. The chain combines TRBV28 with TRBJ2-3; D could derive from TRBD1 or TRBD2 (5 bases each). The CDR3 contains 14 residues. Trimming took off 3 bases at V and 6 bases at J, with 13 bases between the two ends. Germline CDR1 and CDR2: MDHEN and SYDVKM. Partial CDR3 DNA: TGTGCCAGCAGTTTGACGGGAAAGGGGGATACG. Its protein product is CASSLTGKGDT. The full-length CDR3 reads as CASSLTGKGDTQYF.

This clone showed up just a few times. Read data end 3 residues before the CDR3 end; the end is taken from the germline J gene. The chain couples TRBV30 to TRBJ1-2, with a weak D call TRBD1 (5 bases). The CDR3 has 13 amino acids. Germline lookup yields CDR1 GTSNPN and CDR2 SVGIG (reference sequence). The part of the CDR3 DNA that was read is TGTGCCTGGAGTGTAGTGAAAGGGGAAGGC. This gives the protein CAWSVVKGEG. From start to end, the CDR3 is CAWSVVKGEGYTF.

Comments on this clone: The DNA ends 3 residues before the CDR3 does, and the rest of the CDR3 is filled in from the germline J gene. The chain employs TRBV7-9 and TRBJ2-5; D gene uncertain. Trimming cost V 4 bases and J 5 bases, with 14 bases left between them. This CDR3 comprises 14 residues. CDR1 is SEHNR and CDR2 is FQNEAQ in the germline V gene (reference sequence). This chain's CDR3 is CASSSPTTRETQYF. The CDR3 DNA, read in part, is TGTGCCAGCAGCTCCCCAACGACGCGGGAGACC.

Details on this clone: The read stops 3 residues short of the end of the CDR3; the missing end is completed from the germline J gene. V and J are TRBV18 and TRBJ1-3, with D perhaps TRBD1 (6 bases). Trimming shortened V by 1 base and J by 4 bases, and 14 bases separated the two germline ends. The V gene's germline CDR1 is KGHSH and CDR2 LQKENI. This CDR3 comprises 16 residues. Here the CDR3 reads CASSPRYPGEGNTIYF. The DNA read from the CDR3 is TGTGCCAGCTCACCACGGTATCCAGGGGAAGGAAACACC. Complete variable domain (other parts from reference TRBV18 and TRBJ1-3): NAGVMQNPRHLVRRRGQEARLRCSPMKGHSHVYWYRQLPEEGLKFMVYLQKENIIDESGMPKERFSAEFPKEGPSILRIQQVVRGDSAAYFCASSPRYPGEGNTIYFGEGSWLTVV.

Turning to this clone: The read ends 3 residues shy of where the CDR3 ends; the end is completed using the germline J gene. The chain combines TRBV7-9 with TRBJ2-7; 9 bases line up with TRBD1. In germline, CDR1 is SEHNR, CDR2 FQNEAQ (reference sequence). The ends lost 4 bases at V and 6 bases at J; junction bases unmatched: 7. The CDR3 covers 14 residues. CDR3: CASSSQGASIEQYF. CDR3 bases read: TGTGCCAGCAGCTCACAGGGGGCCTCTATCGAG.

The part of the CDR3 DNA that was read is TGTGCCAGCAGTGAAGGGGCTCAGGGCAATCAGCCC. Its translation: CASSEGAQGNQP. The entire CDR3 protein is CASSEGAQGNQPQHF. The V and J genes are TRBV6-1 and TRBJ1-5; D is unclear. The sequence runs out 3 residues before the end of the CDR3; the remainder is reconstructed from the germline J gene. With 1 base removed from V and 2 bases from J, the gap between germline ends came to 9 bases. The germline CDR1 and CDR2 sequences are MNHNS and SASEGT. The CDR3 sequence is 15 residues long.

A note on this clone: The read ends 3 residues shy of where the CDR3 ends; the end is completed using the germline J gene. The rearrangement links TRBV6-2 or TRBV6-3 to TRBJ2-1, with 9 bases identical to TRBD2. The V and J ends lost 0 bases and 8 bases, in that order; junction bases with no gene match: 11. The CDR3 length is 17 residues. Germline V gene sequence: CDR1 MNHEY, CDR2 SVGEGT. The chain's CDR3 is CASSYSVSGRPIDEQFF. CDR3 bases read: TGTGCCAGCAGTTACTCGGTAAGCGGGAGGCCAATAGATGAG.

With regard to this clone: The CDR3 is cut off 3 residues early in the read; its end comes from the germline J gene. This chain joins TRBV19 and TRBJ2-1; 11 bases line up with TRBD2. CDR1 LNHDA and CDR2 SQIVND come from the germline V gene (reference sequence). The CDR3 runs 17 residues. Trimming at V came to 7 bases and at J to 0 bases, leaving 8 bases not matched to a gene. CDR3 amino acids: CASTSGRSISSYNEQFF. The part of the CDR3 DNA that was read is TGTGCCAGTACTAGCGGGAGGTCTATTAGCTCCTACAATGAG.

By frequency in the sample, this clone is medium-sized. The read is 3 residues too short to cover the CDR3 end, so that end is filled in from the germline J gene. This chain uses TRBV30 with TRBJ2-5, with 7 bases aligning to TRBD2. This CDR3 has 15 amino acids. Germline V gene sequence: CDR1 GTSNPN, CDR2 SVGIG (reference sequence). The trim removed 5 bases at V and 1 base at J, leaving 10 bases unmatched. CDR3 DNA (partial): TGTGCCTGGGACGGGGGAGCGGGATCCCAAGAGACC. Amino acid sequence: CAWDGGAGSQET. The whole CDR3 protein is CAWDGGAGSQETQYF.

Notes on this clone: The read terminates 3 residues ahead of where the CDR3 ends, so the germline J gene completes it. The V gene is TRBV2, the J gene TRBJ2-1, with TRBD2 matching 8 bases. This CDR3 has 14 amino acids. V was clipped by 7 bases and J by 1 base; unmatched bases: 3. Germline V gives CDR1 SNHLY, CDR2 FYNNEI. The sequenced CDR3 bases are TGTGCCAGCATGGGACTAGAGTCCTACAATGAG. It is translated as CASMGLESYNE. In full, the CDR3 is CASMGLESYNEQFF.

In its sample, this clone was seen a few times. The sequenced fragment ends 3 residues before the CDR3 boundary, so the rest is inferred from the germline J gene. The rearrangement uses TRBV7-6 and TRBJ2-2, with 10 bases that match TRBD2. The J segment lost 8 bases and the V segment lost 1 base, leaving 1 base of the junction unmatched. The CDR3 loop spans 14 amino acids. Germline V gene data show CDR1 as SGHVS and CDR2 as FNYEAQ. The CDR3 bases that were read are TGTGCCAGCAGCTTAGTACTAGCGGGAGGGGAG. The encoded protein is CASSLVLAGGE. Given in full, the CDR3 is CASSLVLAGGELFF. Full variable domain (rest looked up from reference TRBV7-6 and TRBJ2-2): GAGVSQSPRYKVTKRGQDVALRCDPISGHVSLYWYRQALGQGPEFLTYFNYEAQQDKSGLPNDRFSAERPEGSISTLTIQRTEQRDSAMYRCASSLVLAGGELFFGEGSRLTVL.

In the case of this clone: The read ends 3 residues early relative to the CDR3; the germline J gene fills the gap. This chain connects TRBV30 to TRBJ2-3; 11 bases map to TRBD2. The CDR3 covers 15 residues. V lost 4 bases and J lost 6; bases outside the gene matches: 9. CDR1 and CDR2 from the germline V gene are GTSNPN and SVGIG (reference sequence). This CDR3 reads CAWNSASGRRDTQYF. CDR3 bases read: TGTGCCTGGAACTCGGCTAGCGGGAGGCGCGATACG.

This clone has a handful of counts. The CDR3 spells CATRGGFNTEAFF. The sequenced CDR3 bases are TGTGCCACACGAGGGGGTTTTAACACTGAA. V and J are TRBV7-2 and TRBJ1-1; tentative D call: TRBD1 (6 bases). From the germline J gene comes the end of the CDR3, since the read stops 3 residues before it. Germline V lookup: CDR1 SGHTA, CDR2 FQGNSA. With 10 bases removed from V and 2 bases from J, the gap between germline ends came to 14 bases. CDR3 length equals 13 residues.

This clone has a handful of counts. The read ends 3 residues before the CDR3 terminus; that terminus is restored from the germline J gene. The rearrangement joins TRBV19 to TRBJ2-1; 8 nucleotides agree with TRBD2. The CDR3 consists of 17 residues. The germline CDR1 and CDR2 sequences are LNHDA and SQIVND (reference sequence). J gave up 2 bases and V 8 bases, and 14 bases lay outside the gene matches. Partial CDR3 DNA: TGTGCCAGTCGTAGCGGGGACGGCGCGGGTACCTACAATGAG. Amino acids: CASRSGDGAGTYNE. The full CDR3 protein reads CASRSGDGAGTYNEQFF. The complete variable domain, with remaining parts taken from reference TRBV19 and TRBJ2-1, reads DGGITQSPKYLFRKEGQNVTLSCEQNLNHDAMYWYRQDPGQGLRLIYYSQIVNDFQKGDIAEGYSVSREKKESFPLTVTSAQKNPTAFYLCASRSGDGAGTYNEQFFGPGTRLTVL.

This clone was seen a handful of times. The CDR3 goes on 3 residues after the read ends, and that part is filled in from the germline J gene. The V gene is TRBV7-3, the J gene TRBJ2-7; perhaps TRBD2 as D (6 bases). The germline gives CDR1 SGHTA, CDR2 FQGTGA. Trimming removed 5 bases at V and 5 bases at J, with 13 bases between. The length of the CDR3 is 13 residues. The CDR3 here is CASSNGGLDEQYF. Partial CDR3 DNA: TGTGCCAGCAGCAATGGAGGGTTGGACGAG.

This clone ranks as medium-sized. The read ends 3 residues early relative to the CDR3; the germline J gene fills the gap. The chain is built from TRBV30 and TRBJ1-3; tentative D call: TRBD1 (5 bases). The CDR3 has 15 amino acids. V was cut by 2 bases and J by 0 bases, with 11 bases left in between. CDR1 is GTSNPN, CDR2 SVGIG, per germline (reference sequence). The DNA read from the CDR3 is TGTGCCTGGAGTCTCCGGGGGATCTCTGGAAACACC. This codes for CAWSLRGISGNT. The CDR3 as a whole reads CAWSLRGISGNTIYF.

Of note for this clone: The missing CDR3 end, 3 residues past where the read stops, is filled in from the germline J gene. The chain combines TRBV6-2 or TRBV6-3 with TRBJ2-6; D is perhaps TRBD1 (5 bases). This CDR3 has 15 residues. V was clipped by 2 bases and J by 4 bases, with 9 bases between them. Germline V gene data show CDR1 as MNHEY and CDR2 as SVGEGT. The CDR3 spells CASSYPGSGANVLTF. The DNA read from the CDR3 is TGTGCCAGCAGTTACCCAGGGTCAGGGGCCAACGTC.

About this clone itself: The read ends 3 residues early relative to the CDR3; the germline J gene fills the gap. This chain connects TRBV7-9 to TRBJ2-7, with 8 bases that match TRBD2. Germline loops: CDR1 SEHNR, CDR2 FQNEAQ (reference sequence). The CDR3 runs to 15 residues. The trim removed 1 base at V and 4 bases at J, leaving 6 bases unmatched. This CDR3 reads CASSLVLGTRYEQYF. CDR3 DNA (partial): TGTGCCAGCAGCTTAGTATTAGGGACTAGATACGAG.

This clone was seen many times. Sequencing ends 3 residues short of the CDR3 end; the germline J gene provides the rest. This chain links TRBV5-1 with TRBJ1-6; D ambiguous. The CDR3 is made up of 17 amino acids. V gave up 4 bases and J gave up 0 bases, with 14 bases separating them. Per the germline V gene, CDR1 is SGHRS and CDR2 is YFSETQ. This chain's CDR3 is CASSTGLNPSYNSPLHF. CDR3 DNA (partial): TGCGCCAGCAGCACCGGACTCAATCCCTCCTATAATTCACCC.

To note about this clone: Mismatch with germline at one junction end may stem from a read error. The CDR3 is cut off 3 residues early in the read; its end comes from the germline J gene. V gene TRBV19 combines with J gene TRBJ2-3; D uncertain. The CDR3 spans 14 residues. CDR1 and CDR2 from the germline V gene are LNHDA and SQIVND (reference sequence). The part of the CDR3 DNA that was read is TGTGCCAGTAGCATAGGCGGCTTCACAGATACG. Translation: CASSIGGFTDT. The full CDR3 reads CASSIGGFTDTQYF. The full variable domain, its missing parts supplied by reference TRBV19 and TRBJ2-3, is DGGITQSPKYLFRKEGQNVTLSCEQNLNHDAMYWYRQDPGQGLRLIYYSQIVNDFQKGDIAEGYSVSREKKESFPLTVTSAQKNPTAFYLCASSIGGFTDTQYFGPGTRLTVL.

As regards this clone: The DNA ends 3 residues before the CDR3 does, and the rest of the CDR3 is filled in from the germline J gene. The rearrangement uses TRBV19 and TRBJ2-2, with D tentatively TRBD2 (6 bases). The CDR3 runs 17 residues. CDR1 is LNHDA and CDR2 is SQIVND in the germline V gene (reference sequence). Trimming left V 3 bases short and J 5 bases short, with 19 bases between. The covered CDR3 bases are TGTGCCAGTAGTATTCCGACTAGTCAAAGACCTACCGGGGAG. It encodes CASSIPTSQRPTGE. The entire CDR3 sequence reads CASSIPTSQRPTGELFF.

This clone was seen many times. Coverage ceases 3 residues before the CDR3 finishes, and the germline J gene fills in the end. This chain joins TRBV27 and TRBJ1-5; 8 bases fit TRBD1. V trimming: 6 bases; J trimming: 2 bases; junction bases outside the gene matches: 6. Germline CDR1 MNHEY, CDR2 SMNVEV (reference sequence). The CDR3 is 15 residues long. The CDR3 DNA, read in part, is TGTGCCAGCAGGGCTGGACAGGGCGGCAATCAGCCC. Residues: CASRAGQGGNQP. The CDR3 reads in full as CASRAGQGGNQPQHF.

Sample share makes this clone medium-sized. The sequence runs out 3 residues before the end of the CDR3; the remainder is reconstructed from the germline J gene. V and J are TRBV15 and TRBJ1-1; D gene unclear. This CDR3 spans 14 amino acids. The germline CDR1 and CDR2 sequences are LNHNV and YYDKDF (reference sequence). Between the trimmed V and J ends, which lost 1 base and 2 bases, there was a span of 8 bases. The DNA read from the CDR3 is TGTGCCACCAGCAGAGGAGGCAGTAACACTGAA. Amino acids: CATSRGGSNTE. The complete CDR3 reads CATSRGGSNTEAFF. Using reference TRBV15 and TRBJ1-1 for the parts outside the CDR3, the full variable domain is DAMVIQNPRYQVTQFGKPVTLSCSQTLNHNVMYWYQQKSSQAPKLLFHYYDKDFNNEADTPDNFQSRRPNTSFCFLDIRSPGLGDTAMYLCATSRGGSNTEAFFGQGTRLTVV.

This clone came up many times. The read finishes 3 residues shy of the CDR3 end, and the germline J gene is used to complete it. The rearrangement joins TRBV5-1 to TRBJ2-7; 13 nucleotides align to TRBD2. CDR3 length equals 16 residues. The V gene end was trimmed by 0 bases and the J gene end by 6 bases; junction bases not matched to a gene: 6. From germline, CDR1 is SGHRS and CDR2 YFSETQ. The sequenced part of the CDR3 DNA is TGCGCCAGCAGCTTGGCTACTAGCGGGAGGGAAAGCGAG. It is translated as CASSLATSGRESE. The whole CDR3 reads CASSLATSGRESEQYF.